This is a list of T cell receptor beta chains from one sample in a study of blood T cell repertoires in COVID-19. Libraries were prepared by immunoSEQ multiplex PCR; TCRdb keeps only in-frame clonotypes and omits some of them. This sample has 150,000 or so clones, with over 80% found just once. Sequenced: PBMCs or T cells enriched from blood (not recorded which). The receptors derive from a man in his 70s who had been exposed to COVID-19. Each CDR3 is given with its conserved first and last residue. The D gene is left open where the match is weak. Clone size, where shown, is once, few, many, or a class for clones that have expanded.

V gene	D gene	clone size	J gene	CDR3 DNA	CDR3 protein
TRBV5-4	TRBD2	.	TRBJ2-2	TGTGCCAGCAGCTTGACTAGCGGGAGCACCGGGGAGCTGTTTTTT	CASSLTSGSTGELFF
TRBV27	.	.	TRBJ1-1	TGTGCCAGCAGTTTAGTCGCAGTAAACACTGAAGCTTTCTTT	CASSLVAVNTEAFF
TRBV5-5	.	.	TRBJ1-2	TGTGCCAGCCTTTTGGGGCAGGGCTATAATGGCTACACCTTC	CASLLGQGYNGYTF
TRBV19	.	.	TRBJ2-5	TGTGCCAGTAGTATCGGAGGGCAGCTCCAAGAGACCCAGTACTTC	CASSIGGQLQETQYF
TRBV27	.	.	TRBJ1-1	TGTGCCAGCAGTTTATGGACACAAACTGAAGCTTTCTTT	CASSLWTQTEAFF
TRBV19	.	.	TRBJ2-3	TGTGCCAGTAGTATAGGGACTAGCACAGATACGCAGTATTTT	CASSIGTSTDTQYF
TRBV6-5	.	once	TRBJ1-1	TGTGCCAGCGGTCAACAGGGTAACACTGAAGCTTTCTTT	CASGQQGNTEAFF
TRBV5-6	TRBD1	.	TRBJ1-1	TGTGCCAGCAGCTTCGGACAGGGGATAACTGAAGCTTTCTTT	CASSFGQGITEAFF
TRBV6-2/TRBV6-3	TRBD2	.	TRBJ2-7	TGTGCCAGCAGTTCATGGACTAGCGGAACCTACGAGCAGTACTTC	CASSSWTSGTYEQYF
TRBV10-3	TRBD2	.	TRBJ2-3	TGTGCCATCAGTGGTTTCATAGCGGGAGGGCCTGCAGATACGCAGTATTTT	CAISGFIAGGPADTQYF
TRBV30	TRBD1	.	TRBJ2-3	TGTGCCTGGAGACGACAGGGGCATGGGTCAGATACGCAGTATTTT	CAWRRQGHGSDTQYF
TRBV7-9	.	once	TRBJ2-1	TGTGCCAGCAGACAAGACACCAACAATGAGCAGTTCTTC	CASRQDTNNEQFF
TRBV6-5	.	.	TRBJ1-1	TGTGCCAGCACCCCCCCGGGTGGGAGGAACACTGAAGCTTTCTTT	CASTPPGGRNTEAFF
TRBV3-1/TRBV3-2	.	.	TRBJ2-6	TGTGCCAGCAGCCAAGCACGCGGGCGGGGTAGAGGTGGGGCCAACGTCCTGACTTTC	CASSQARGRGRGGANVLTF
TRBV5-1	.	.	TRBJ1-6	TGCGCCAGCAGCTCCTACGACAGCAGCTCCTATAATTCACCCCTCCACTTT	CASSSYDSSSYNSPLHF
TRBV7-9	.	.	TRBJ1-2	TGTGCCAGCAGCTTAGTTGGAGCCAACTATGGCTACACCTTC	CASSLVGANYGYTF
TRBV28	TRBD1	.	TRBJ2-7	TGTGCCAGCAGGCCCGCCGGGACAGGTACCTACGAGCAGTACTTC	CASRPAGTGTYEQYF
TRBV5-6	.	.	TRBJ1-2	TGTGCCAGCAGCTTCCCAGGCCAAAACTATGGCTACACCTTC	CASSFPGQNYGYTF
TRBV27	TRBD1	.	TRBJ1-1	TGTGCCAGCAGTTGGACAGGGATGAACACTGAAGCTTTCTTT	CASSWTGMNTEAFF
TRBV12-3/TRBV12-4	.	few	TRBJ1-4	TGTGCCAGCAGGCCATCAGGGGTGGGGAAACTGTTTTTT	CASRPSGVGKLFF
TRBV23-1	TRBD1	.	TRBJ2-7	TGCGCCAGCGGGGGACAGGACTCCTACGAGCAGTACTTC	CASGGQDSYEQYF
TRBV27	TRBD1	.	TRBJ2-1	TGTGCCAGCAGTTTACGCTGGACAGGAACATCCTACAATGAGCAGTTCTTC	CASSLRWTGTSYNEQFF
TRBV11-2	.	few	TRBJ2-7	TGTGCCAGCAGCTTAGAACCAGGGTCCTACGAGCAGTACTTC	CASSLEPGSYEQYF
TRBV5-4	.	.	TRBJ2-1	TGTGCCAGCAGCTTCCTAAGGGGGGGGAGCTACAATGAGCAGTTCTTC	CASSFLRGGSYNEQFF
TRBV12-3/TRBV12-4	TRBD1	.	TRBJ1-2	TGTGCCAGCTCGGAGGGGGCGAGGGGCTACACCTTC	CASSEGARGYTF
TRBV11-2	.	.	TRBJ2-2	TGTGCCAGCAGCTTAGAACTAACCGGGGAGCTGTTTTTT	CASSLELTGELFF
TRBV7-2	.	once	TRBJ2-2	TGTGCCAGCAGCGCGGGGATATGGAACAACGGGGAGCTGTTTTTT	CASSAGIWNNGELFF
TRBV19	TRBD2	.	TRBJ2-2	TGTGCCAGTAGCTTAATCGGGGGAGGGACCGGGGAGCTGTTTTTT	CASSLIGGGTGELFF
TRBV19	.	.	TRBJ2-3	TGTGCCACTTCTTCTAAGGGGCCAGATACGCAGTATTTT	CATSSKGPDTQYF
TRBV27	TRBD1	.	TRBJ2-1	TGTGCCAGCAGTTACGCCCCGACAGGGGGCCTTGAGCAGTTCTTC	CASSYAPTGGLEQFF
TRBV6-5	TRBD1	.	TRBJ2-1	TGTGCCAGCAACCCAGGGGGACATTACAATGAGCAGTTCTTC	CASNPGGHYNEQFF
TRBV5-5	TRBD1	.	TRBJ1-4	TGTGCCAGCAGCTACGACAGGGTTCGGGGTGAAAAACTGTTTTTT	CASSYDRVRGEKLFF
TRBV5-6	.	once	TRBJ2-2	TGTGCCAGCAGCTTGCAGGCAGGGAACACCGGGGAGCTGTTTTTT	CASSLQAGNTGELFF
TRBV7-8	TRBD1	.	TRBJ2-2	TGTGCCAGCAGCTTAGCTCGGGGACAGACCAGGGAGCTGTTTTTT	CASSLARGQTRELFF
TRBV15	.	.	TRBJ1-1	TGTGCCACCAGCAGCCGCAGGGCCGCTGAAGCTTTCTTT	CATSSRRAAEAFF
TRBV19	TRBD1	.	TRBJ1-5	TGTGCCAGTAGTTCTCTGACAGGGGGTAACAATCAGCCCCAGCATTTT	CASSSLTGGNNQPQHF
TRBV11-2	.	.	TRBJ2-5	TGTGCCAGCAGCCAGGTCGGTGGGGGGCAAGAGACCCAGTACTTC	CASSQVGGGQETQYF
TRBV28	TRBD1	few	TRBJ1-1	TGTGCCAGCAGTCCGGGGGACAGGGGAAGACGGACTGAAGCTTTCTTT	CASSPGDRGRRTEAFF
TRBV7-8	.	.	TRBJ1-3	TGTGCCAGCATCCAAGACCCGGGAGGGACGGACACCATATATTTT	CASIQDPGGTDTIYF
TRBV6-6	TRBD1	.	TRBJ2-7	TGTGCCAGCAGTACCCGACAGGGAGCACGAAGCAGCGAGCAGTACTTC	CASSTRQGARSSEQYF
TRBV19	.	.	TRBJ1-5	TGTGCCAGCACGTACTCCGCGGGCAATCAGCCCCAGCATTTT	CASTYSAGNQPQHF
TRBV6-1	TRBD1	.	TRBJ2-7	TGTGCCAGCAGTGAGGCCGGGACAGGGGGCTACGAGCAGTACTTC	CASSEAGTGGYEQYF
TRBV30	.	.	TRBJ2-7	TGTGCCTGGAGTCGGGGACTGACCTACGAGCAGTACTTC	CAWSRGLTYEQYF
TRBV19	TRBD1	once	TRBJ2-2	TGTGCCAGTAGTATAGGGACAGGGAACGGGGAGCTGTTTTTT	CASSIGTGNGELFF
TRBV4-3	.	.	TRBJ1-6	TGCGCCAGCAGCCAAGATGTTACAGGCGGCACCCTCCACTTT	CASSQDVTGGTLHF
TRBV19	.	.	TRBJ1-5	TGTGCCAGTAGTACCCCGGTACAGGAGGGTCAGCCCCAGCATTTT	CASSTPVQEGQPQHF
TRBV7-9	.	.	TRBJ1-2	TGTGCCAGCAGCTTAACCTTACCAAAAGGGGATGGCTACACCTTC	CASSLTLPKGDGYTF
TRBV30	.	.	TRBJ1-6	TGTGCCTGGAGCCTCCCCGAAGGGGGACCCCTCCACTTT	CAWSLPEGGPLHF